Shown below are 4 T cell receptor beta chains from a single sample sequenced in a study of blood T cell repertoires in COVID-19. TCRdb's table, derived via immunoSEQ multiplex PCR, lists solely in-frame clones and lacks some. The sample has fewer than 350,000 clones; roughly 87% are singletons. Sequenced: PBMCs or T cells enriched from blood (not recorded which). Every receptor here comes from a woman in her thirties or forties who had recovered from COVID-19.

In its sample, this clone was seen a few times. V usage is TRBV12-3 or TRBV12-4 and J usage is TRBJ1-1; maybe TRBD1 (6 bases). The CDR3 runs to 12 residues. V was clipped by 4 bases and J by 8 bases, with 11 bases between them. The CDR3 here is CASSYGQREAFF. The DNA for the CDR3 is TGTGCCAGCAGTTACGGACAGCGCGAAGCTTTCTTT.

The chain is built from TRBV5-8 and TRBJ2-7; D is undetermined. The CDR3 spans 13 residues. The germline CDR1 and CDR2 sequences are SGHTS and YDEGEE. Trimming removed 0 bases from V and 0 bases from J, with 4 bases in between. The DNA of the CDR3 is TGTGCCAGCAGCTTGGTGGCCTCCTACGAGCAGTACTTC. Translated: CASSLVASYEQYF.

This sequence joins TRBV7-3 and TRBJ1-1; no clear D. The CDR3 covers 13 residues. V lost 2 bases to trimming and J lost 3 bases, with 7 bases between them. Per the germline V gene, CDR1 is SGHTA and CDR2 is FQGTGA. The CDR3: CASSLLRDTEAFF. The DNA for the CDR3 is TGTGCCAGCAGCTTACTCCGGGACACTGAAGCTTTCTTT.

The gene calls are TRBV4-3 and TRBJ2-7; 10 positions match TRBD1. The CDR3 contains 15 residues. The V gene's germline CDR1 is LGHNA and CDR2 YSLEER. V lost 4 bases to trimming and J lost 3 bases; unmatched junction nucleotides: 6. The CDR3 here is CASSPDRGQGYEQYF. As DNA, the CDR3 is TGCGCCAGCAGCCCAGACAGGGGGCAGGGCTACGAGCAGTACTTC.